A selection of T cell receptor beta chains follows, all from one sample in a study of T-cell reconstitution after alpha-beta-depleted transplantation in children. MiXCR, applied by TCRdb to the PCR reads, yields one record per CDR3 protein. The table lists some 520,000 distinct CDR3 sequences, approximately 29% of them singletons, with approximately 2.3% in the top ten. The sample consisted of PBMCs from the stem cell graft donor, taken from the stem cell graft. These receptors all come from a human donor who donated a stem cell graft to a child with aplastic anemia. The CDR3 runs from the conserved cysteine through the conserved F or W. Each record gives: J gene, D gene, V gene, clone size, CDR3 DNA, CDR3 protein. The D gene is left open where the match is weak. Size is omitted from some rows. Given values are once, few, many or a class for expanded clones.

>TRBJ1-1|TRBD1|TRBV7-2|few
TGTGCCAGCAGGAAAACAGGGGGGGTCATGAACACTGAAGCTTTCTTT
CASRKTGGVMNTEAFF
>TRBJ2-3|TRBD1|TRBV20-1|.
TGCAGTGCGCTGCAGGGGACAGGCCAGCGAGATACGCAGTATTTT
CSALQGTGQRDTQYF
>TRBJ2-3|.|TRBV4-3|.
TGCGCCAGCAGCCAACAGGGAACAGATACGCAGTATTTT
CASSQQGTDTQYF
>TRBJ2-2|.|TRBV7-2|.
TGTGCCAGCAAGTACTGGGGCATACCTAACACCGGGGAGCTGTTTTTT
CASKYWGIPNTGELFF
>TRBJ1-2|.|TRBV5-6|.
TGTGCCAGCAGCTTGGGGGCCCGACCGCCTTATGGCTACACCTTC
CASSLGARPPYGYTF
>TRBJ1-2|.|TRBV29-1|.
TGCAGCGGTTGGCTCGAGGACTATGGCTACACCTTC
CSGWLEDYGYTF
>TRBJ2-5|.|TRBV5-5|.
TGTGCCAGCAGCCTACCGGGACTCCAAGAGACCCAGTACTTC
CASSLPGLQETQYF
>TRBJ1-1|.|TRBV4-3|few
TGCGCCAGCAGCCAAGAGGTAGGGGGTTCTGATTTCTTT
CASSQEVGGSDFF
>TRBJ2-1|TRBD2|TRBV28|.
TGTGCCAGCAGTCGGACTAGCGGGAGTCCTACCTACAATGAGCAGTTCTTC
CASSRTSGSPTYNEQFF
>TRBJ1-2|TRBD1|TRBV20-1|few
TGCAGTGCTAGAGATCCAGGGGGGAGCTATGGCTACACCTTC
CSARDPGGSYGYTF
>TRBJ2-1|.|TRBV11-2|.
TGTGCCAGCAGGGGGTTTCGGGACACCTACAATGAGCAGTTCTTC
CASRGFRDTYNEQFF
>TRBJ1-2|TRBD1|TRBV6-5|.
TGTGCCAGCACACAGGGGGGCTATGGCTACACCTTC
CASTQGGYGYTF
>TRBJ1-5|TRBD1|TRBV6-2/TRBV6-3|.
TGTGCCAGCAGAGAGGACAGGGCGCCTTCGGGTCAGCCCCAGCATTTT
CASREDRAPSGQPQHF
>TRBJ1-5|.|TRBV4-3|few
TGCGCCAGCAGCCAAGAGTGGGGGCAGAATCAGCCCCAGCATTTT
CASSQEWGQNQPQHF
>TRBJ2-7|.|TRBV28|.
TGTGCCAGCAGGTCCTCACTAGGATCCTACGAGCAGTACTTC
CASRSSLGSYEQYF
>TRBJ2-7|TRBD2|TRBV24-1|.
TGTGCCACCAGTGACCCCGGGACTAGCACGAACGAGCAGTACTTC
CATSDPGTSTNEQYF
>TRBJ1-3|.|TRBV20-1|.
TGCAGTGCTTCTCCGGGTAGTCGGGGGGGGAACACCATATATTTT
CSASPGSRGGNTIYF
>TRBJ2-1|TRBD2|TRBV6-1|.
TGTGCCAGCAACGACCGACTAGCGGGAGCGATAAATGAGCAGTTCTTC
CASNDRLAGAINEQFF
>TRBJ1-6|TRBD1|TRBV12-3/TRBV12-4|.
TGTGCCAGCACCATAGGGGGCGCGGGTAATTCACCCCTCCACTTT
CASTIGGAGNSPLHF
>TRBJ2-3|TRBD1|TRBV13|few
TGTGCCAGCAGCCGGGACAGGGGGATCACAGATACGCAGTATTTT
CASSRDRGITDTQYF
>TRBJ2-1|.|TRBV12-3/TRBV12-4|.
TGTGCCAGCAGTTTAGCGGAGGACCGCGAGCAGTTCTTC
CASSLAEDREQFF
>TRBJ1-1|.|TRBV6-2/TRBV6-3|.
TGTGCCAGCAGGACCGGGGCCCGGAACACTGAAGCTTTCTTT
CASRTGARNTEAFF
>TRBJ1-3|.|TRBV7-2|few
TGTGCCAGCAGCTTGACAGGCGATGTCGGCACCATATATTTT
CASSLTGDVGTIYF
>TRBJ2-1|.|TRBV12-3/TRBV12-4|.
TGTGCCAGCACAACCGGGACGATTTACAATGAGCAGTTCTTC
CASTTGTIYNEQFF
>TRBJ1-5|TRBD1|TRBV6-2/TRBV6-3|.
TGTGCCAGCAGTTACCCGGGACAGGTTAATCAGCCCCAGCATTTT
CASSYPGQVNQPQHF
>TRBJ2-5|TRBD2|TRBV5-5|.
TGTGCCAGCAGCTTGGGAGGACTAGCGGCTTCCCAAGAGACCCAGTACTTC
CASSLGGLAASQETQYF
>TRBJ1-5|.|TRBV6-1|few
TGTGCCAGCAGTGAAGTGGGCAGGGGACACGCTTATAGCAATCAGCCCCAGCATTTT
CASSEVGRGHAYSNQPQHF
>TRBJ1-2|.|TRBV5-1|.
TGCGCCAGCAGTTCGTCAGCTACTAACTATGGCTACACCTTC
CASSSSATNYGYTF
>TRBJ2-1|.|TRBV5-1|.
TGCGCCAGCAGCCTCGGGGCGGTAGTCAATGAGCAGTTCTTC
CASSLGAVVNEQFF
>TRBJ2-1|TRBD1|TRBV6-2/TRBV6-3|few
TGTGCCAGCAAAGACAGGGGTAGCGCCTACAATGAGCAGTTCTTC
CASKDRGSAYNEQFF
>TRBJ2-2|TRBD2|TRBV20-1|.
TGCAGTGCTAGAGAGGCTAGCGGGAGGGTCACCGGGGAGCTGTTTTTT
CSAREASGRVTGELFF
>TRBJ1-5|.|TRBV18|few
TGTGCCAGCTCACCGGCGGGCTCGCCCCAGCATTTT
CASSPAGSPQHF
>TRBJ1-1|.|TRBV18|few
TGTGCCAGCTCGTCGGGGTTCAATTCGAACACTGAAGCTTTCTTT
CASSSGFNSNTEAFF
>TRBJ2-3|TRBD2|TRBV20-1|once
TGCAGTGCTAGACGGGCGGGAGGGCCCGGGGATACGCAGTATTTT
CSARRAGGPGDTQYF
>TRBJ1-3|.|TRBV4-3|few
TGCGCCAGCAGCCAAATGGGCGGTGGAAACACCATATATTTT
CASSQMGGGNTIYF
>TRBJ2-5|.|TRBV5-1|.
TGCGCCAGCAGCTTTGCGGTGGGAGCGTTAGAGACCCAGTACTTC
CASSFAVGALETQYF
>TRBJ2-6|TRBD1|TRBV18|.
TGTGCCAGCTCCCGGACAGGGGGCGCGGCTGGGGCCAACGTCCTGACTTTC
CASSRTGGAAGANVLTF
>TRBJ1-2|.|TRBV4-3|.
TGCGCCAGCAGCCAAGAACGGACGTTATCTAACTATGGCTACACCTTC
CASSQERTLSNYGYTF
>TRBJ2-6|.|TRBV29-1|few
TGCAGCGTTGGAACAGCGGTTATTGGGGCCAACGTCCTGACTTTC
CSVGTAVIGANVLTF
>TRBJ2-1|.|TRBV29-1|few
TGCAGCGTTGAAGGGGGACAAGCTCCGTTCAATGAGCAGTTCTTC
CSVEGGQAPFNEQFF
>TRBJ2-7|TRBD2|TRBV20-1|few
TGCAGTGCTACGGGGGGAGCCCTCTACGAGCAGTACTTC
CSATGGALYEQYF
>TRBJ2-3|.|TRBV28|few
TGTGCCAGCAGTTTAGCGGGACACGCCACAGATACGCAGTATTTT
CASSLAGHATDTQYF
>TRBJ2-5|.|TRBV5-1|few
TGCGCCAGCAGCAACAGGGTGGGGGAGACCCAGTACTTC
CASSNRVGETQYF
>TRBJ1-2|.|TRBV28|.
TGTGCGAGCACGGGGGGGGCTTGGGGCTATGGCTACACCTTC
CASTGGAWGYGYTF
>TRBJ2-2|.|TRBV6-5|few
TGTGCCAGCAGTTCTAGACCAAGGGCCGGGGAGCTGTTTTTT
CASSSRPRAGELFF
>TRBJ1-5|.|TRBV12-3/TRBV12-4|.
TGTGCCAGCAGTTCGATTGGGACGGGTTATAGCAATCAGCCCCAGCATTTT
CASSSIGTGYSNQPQHF
>TRBJ2-1|TRBD1|TRBV15|few
TGTGCCACCAGCAGTAACAGGGGTAGCTCCTACAATGAGCAGTTCTTC
CATSSNRGSSYNEQFF
>TRBJ1-2|.|TRBV29-1|.
TGCAGCGTCAGGATGTACGGGAACTATGGCTACACCTTC
CSVRMYGNYGYTF
>TRBJ2-1|.|TRBV15|few
TGTGCCACCAGCATGTCAAACTCCTACAATGAGCAGTTCTTC
CATSMSNSYNEQFF
>TRBJ2-5|.|TRBV5-1|.
TGCGCCAGCAGCCCTAGGGAAAAGATGTCCCAGTACTTC
CASSPREKMSQYF